Listed below are T cell receptor beta chains from one sample, sequenced in a study of control samples from healthy donors and cancer patients. The method was immunoSEQ multiplex PCR; TCRdb's version includes in-frame clones alone and lacks a portion of them. The top ten hold about 11% of the sample, which has approximately 140,000 clones, roughly 92% seen once. Input material: blood. The receptors were gathered from a man aged 25-45 years in good health. The CDR3 runs from the conserved cysteine through the conserved F or W. The D gene is left open where the match is weak. Only some rows state a clone size, as once, few, many or a class for expanded clones.

D gene | clone size | J gene | V gene | CDR3 DNA | CDR3 protein
. | . | TRBJ1-4 | TRBV2 | TGTGCCAGCAGGGACTTAGTTCTTGGGAGTGAAAAACTGTTTTTT | CASRDLVLGSEKLFF
TRBD2 | . | TRBJ2-5 | TRBV5-4 | TGTGCCAGCAGCCGGAGCGGGGGGCCCCAAGAGACCCAGTACTTC | CASSRSGGPQETQYF
. | . | TRBJ1-3 | TRBV28 | TGTGCCAGCAGTTTCCCCGGCAGGAACTCTGGAAACACCATATATTTT | CASSFPGRNSGNTIYF
. | . | TRBJ1-2 | TRBV11-2 | TGTGCCAGCAGCTTAAGTTTAGGAATGAAATCCACGACTAACTATGGCTACACCTTC | CASSLSLGMKSTTNYGYTF
. | . | TRBJ1-6 | TRBV27 | TGTGCCAGCAGATCAGGAGGGGTCTATAATTCACCCCTCCACTTT | CASRSGGVYNSPLHF
. | . | TRBJ1-2 | TRBV5-6 | TGTGCCAGCAGCTCCCAACCCGGGGGCTACACCTTC | CASSSQPGGYTF
. | . | TRBJ1-6 | TRBV19 | TGTGCCATCAACTCCCAATCACCCCTCCACTTT | CAINSQSPLHF
. | once | TRBJ2-5 | TRBV27 | TGTGCCAGCAGTGACCAGGGGTACCAAGAGACCCAGTACTTC | CASSDQGYQETQYF
TRBD2 | once | TRBJ2-5 | TRBV6-5 | TGTGCCAGCAGTCCATTAGCGGGAGGGAAAGAGACCCAGTACTTC | CASSPLAGGKETQYF
. | . | TRBJ2-2 | TRBV11-1 | TGTGCCAGCAGCTTAGCCCCCGACACCGGGGAGCTGTTTTTT | CASSLAPDTGELFF
TRBD1 | . | TRBJ2-7 | TRBV2 | TGTGCCAGCCAAAAGACAGGGGGCTTGGACTACGAGCAGTACTTC | CASQKTGGLDYEQYF
TRBD2 | . | TRBJ2-6 | TRBV5-6 | TGTGCCAGCAGCCGTCTCCCGACTAGCGGGAGGGCCGGGGCCAACGTCCTGACTTTC | CASSRLPTSGRAGANVLTF
. | few | TRBJ1-3 | TRBV24-1 | TGTGCCACCAGTGGCCCGGGGGCGAAGGGAAACACCATATATTTT | CATSGPGAKGNTIYF
TRBD1 | . | TRBJ1-3 | TRBV28 | TGTGCCAGCAGTTCTGCGGACAGGGTGGTGATGAACACCATATATTTT | CASSSADRVVMNTIYF
TRBD2 | . | TRBJ2-7 | TRBV28 | TGTGCCAGCAGTCTTGATATAGCGGGAGTTTCGTACGAGCAGTACTTC | CASSLDIAGVSYEQYF
TRBD2 | . | TRBJ2-5 | TRBV5-1 | TGCGCCAGCAGTCCCGGAGCAGGGAGGGCCGGGGTGGAGACCCAGTACTTC | CASSPGAGRAGVETQYF
. | once | TRBJ2-7 | TRBV10-3 | TGTGCCATCAGTGAGCAAGGTCTCTCCTACGAGCAGTACTTC | CAISEQGLSYEQYF
TRBD1 | . | TRBJ2-3 | TRBV11-3 | TGTGCCAGCAGCAGGGGGCCCACAGATACGCAGTATTTT | CASSRGPTDTQYF
TRBD2 | . | TRBJ2-7 | TRBV11-3 | TGTGCCAGCAGCCCGGGCGCGGGGACTACCCCTACCGAGCAGTACTTC | CASSPGAGTTPTEQYF
. | . | TRBJ2-1 | TRBV29-1 | TGCAGCGTCGGGGACTGGGGTATATACAATGAGCAGTTCTTC | CSVGDWGIYNEQFF
. | . | TRBJ1-6 | TRBV21-1 | TGTGCCAGCAGCAAAGGGCAGTACCATAATTCACCCCTCCACTTT | CASSKGQYHNSPLHF
. | . | TRBJ2-7 | TRBV7-2 | TGTGCCAGCAGCAAAGGGGGCGGGAGCGTCTCCTACGAGCAGTACTTC | CASSKGGGSVSYEQYF
TRBD1 | . | TRBJ1-2 | TRBV6-5 | TGTGCCACAGGGGGGCAGGGCCTCTATGGCTACACCTTC | CATGGQGLYGYTF
. | once | TRBJ1-2 | TRBV28 | TGTGCCAGCAGTGTCCATGAGCAGAACTATGGCTACACCTTC | CASSVHEQNYGYTF
TRBD2 | . | TRBJ2-3 | TRBV11-2 | TGTGCCAGCAGACTGGGGAGGGCCATATTAAAAGATACGCAGTATTTT | CASRLGRAILKDTQYF
. | . | TRBJ2-1 | TRBV19 | TGTGCCAGTAGTTGGCAGGGCAACCATGAGCAGTTCTTC | CASSWQGNHEQFF
. | . | TRBJ2-7 | TRBV20-1 | TGCAGTGTGGGTCGGGAGCTCGAGCAGTACTTC | CSVGRELEQYF
. | . | TRBJ1-4 | TRBV28 | TGTGCCAGCAGCCTTTCACAAGACAGGTCGGGGGAGGTCTGTGAAAAACTGTTTTTT | CASSLSQDRSGEVCEKLFF
TRBD2 | . | TRBJ2-7 | TRBV7-8 | TGTGCCAGCAGCTTAGTATTAGCGGGAGTGTCCTACGAGCAGTACTTC | CASSLVLAGVSYEQYF
. | . | TRBJ1-2 | TRBV3-1/TRBV3-2 | TGTGCCAGCAGCCAAGGGGGTTCCTATGGCTACACCTTC | CASSQGGSYGYTF
. | . | TRBJ2-6 | TRBV19 | TGTGCCAGTAGTAGTACGGGTCGTTCTGGGGCCAACGTCCTGACTTTC | CASSSTGRSGANVLTF
. | . | TRBJ1-1 | TRBV6-1 | TGTGCCAGCAGTGAAGCGCTCTGGGGTAGGGAAGCTTTCTTT | CASSEALWGREAFF
. | once | TRBJ1-1 | TRBV7-2 | TGTGCCAGCAGCTTGCAGGGGTGGAACACTGAAGCTTTCTTT | CASSLQGWNTEAFF
TRBD1 | . | TRBJ1-6 | TRBV9 | TGTGCCAGCAGTGGGGGACAGGGCCCCAATTCACCCCTCCACTTT | CASSGGQGPNSPLHF
. | . | TRBJ2-7 | TRBV6-2/TRBV6-3 | TGTGCCAGCAGCCTAGTCGGGCTAGGGGAGCAGTACTTC | CASSLVGLGEQYF
. | few | TRBJ2-5 | TRBV10-3 | TGTGCCATCAGTGCCGGATCAGGGCGAAAAGAGACCCAGTACTTC | CAISAGSGRKETQYF
. | once | TRBJ2-7 | TRBV7-2 | TGTGCCAGCAGCTTAGATAGGGGATCCTACGAGCAGTACTTC | CASSLDRGSYEQYF
TRBD2 | . | TRBJ2-7 | TRBV6-6 | TGTGCCAGCAGCAGACCGACTAGCGAATACTCCTACGAGCAGTACTTC | CASSRPTSEYSYEQYF
. | once | TRBJ1-5 | TRBV2 | TGTGCCAGCAGTGAAGGGCGGATCGGGCAGCCCCAGCATTTT | CASSEGRIGQPQHF
. | . | TRBJ2-2 | TRBV7-2 | TGTGCCAGCAGCTTAGAGTTTCGGGGGGAGCTGTTTTTT | CASSLEFRGELFF
. | . | TRBJ1-2 | TRBV19 | TGTGCCAGTAGTGCAGAAGTCTATGGCTACACCTTC | CASSAEVYGYTF
. | . | TRBJ2-5 | TRBV19 | TGTGCCAGTAGTATGAGGCAGGGGGGGGTAGAGACCCAGTACTTC | CASSMRQGGVETQYF
TRBD1 | . | TRBJ1-3 | TRBV5-8 | TGTGCCAGCAGGCGAACAGGGGTGGACACCATATATTTT | CASRRTGVDTIYF
TRBD1 | once | TRBJ1-3 | TRBV6-4 | TGTGCCAGCAGAGAAGGACAGGGAAAAAGTGGAAACACCATATATTTT | CASREGQGKSGNTIYF
. | . | TRBJ2-1 | TRBV7-9 | TGTGCCAGCAGTCTTACATCTAGCAATAGTAGGAATGAGCAGTTCTTC | CASSLTSSNSRNEQFF
TRBD1 | once | TRBJ1-4 | TRBV28 | TGTGCCAGCAGTACAGGGGGTGCAACTAATGAAAAACTGTTTTTT | CASSTGGATNEKLFF
TRBD2 | . | TRBJ2-5 | TRBV5-1 | TGCGCCAGCAGCTTGAGCGGGAGGGCCGAGGGAGAGACCCAGTACTTC | CASSLSGRAEGETQYF
. | few | TRBJ2-5 | TRBV30 | TGTGCCTGGAGTGGGACAGTCCAAGCCCAGTACTTC | CAWSGTVQAQYF
. | . | TRBJ1-6 | TRBV7-3 | TGTGCCAGCACCAATATGAGGGTCCCGTCACCCCTCCACTTT | CASTNMRVPSPLHF
. | once | TRBJ1-5 | TRBV6-5 | TGTGCCAGCAGTTACTCGAGGGGGGATCAGCCCCAGCATTTT | CASSYSRGDQPQHF
. | once | TRBJ1-2 | TRBV21-1 | TGTGCCAGCGATAATCCGGGACGAATGGGTGGCTACACCTTC | CASDNPGRMGGYTF
TRBD1 | . | TRBJ1-1 | TRBV11-2 | TGTGCCAGCGAGTCCAGGGGGTTGGACACTGAAGCTTTCTTT | CASESRGLDTEAFF
. | . | TRBJ1-2 | TRBV4-2 | TGTGCCAGCAGCCAAGATTTTAGTGGGTATGGCTACACCTTC | CASSQDFSGYGYTF